This T cell receptor (beta chain) was sequenced in a study of cytomegalovirus exposure and HLA in healthy donors. Study outcomes and limitations: Accurate prediction of most subjects' HLA-A and HLA-B alleles from TCR beta sequences was reported.

This CDR3 has 15 residues. Per the germline V gene, CDR1 is SGHRS and CDR2 is YFSETQ. V was clipped by 0 bases and J by 6 bases, with 13 bases between them. As regards this clone: Its antigen is unknown.

PCR employed 60 Vbeta and 13 Jbeta primers. Clones were read by immunoSEQ multiplex PCR, and TCRdb kept only the in-frame ones, dropping some. The sample records around 190,000 clones, roughly four fifths being singletons. Sequencing was done on a sample of PBMCs. This clonotype was sampled from a man younger than 30 in good health and CMV-seronegative. This sequence joins TRBV5-1 and TRBJ2-1; perhaps TRBD2 as D (5 bases). The CDR3 DNA reads TGCGCCAGCAGCTTGGTGGGAGATACGGGCAATGAGCAGTTCTTC. Amino acids: CASSLVGDTGNEQFF.